This is a list of T cell receptor beta chains from one sample in a study of naive and memory T cell subsets. TCRdb analysed the UMI-ligation and nested PCR reads with MiXCR anew, one entry per CDR3 protein. The sample carries about 150,000 distinct CDR3 sequences, approximately 22% recorded once. Sequencing was carried out using naive CD4+ T cells from blood. The receptors shown here come from a human donor in good health. Each CDR3 is given with its conserved first and last residue. A D gene is named only where the DNA matches it firmly. The size entry is marked missing in some rows and otherwise reads once, few, many or a size class.

v_gene	j_gene	d_gene	abundance	CDR3aa	CDR3nt
TRBV28	TRBJ2-1	.	once	CASSLLQVDNEQFF	TGTGCCAGCAGTTTATTACAAGTAGACAATGAGCAGTTCTTC
TRBV20-1	TRBJ1-5	.	few	CSARFLVDPGNQPQHF	TGCAGTGCTAGATTCCTCGTTGACCCTGGCAATCAGCCCCAGCATTTT
TRBV7-9	TRBJ2-1	TRBD1	.	CASSPTFGQGIMNEQFF	TGTGCCAGCAGCCCCACCTTCGGACAGGGAATTATGAATGAGCAGTTCTTC
TRBV15	TRBJ2-5	TRBD2	few	CATSRDRGRGETQYF	TGTGCCACCAGCAGAGATCGCGGGAGGGGGGAGACCCAGTACTTC
TRBV6-1	TRBJ2-2	.	.	CASSWSGNTGELFF	TGTGCCAGCAGCTGGTCAGGGAACACCGGGGAGCTGTTTTTT
TRBV11-2	TRBJ2-3	.	once	CASSLGRRVTQYF	TGTGCCAGCAGCCTAGGTCGCAGGGTTACGCAGTATTTT
TRBV7-9	TRBJ1-5	TRBD1	.	CASSLARTGRLNQPQHF	TGTGCCAGCAGCTTAGCCCGGACAGGGCGACTCAATCAGCCCCAGCATTTT
TRBV27	TRBJ2-7	.	.	CASSSLRGQRPYEQYF	TGTGCCAGCAGTTCACTCCGCGGCCAGAGACCCTACGAGCAGTACTTC
TRBV6-6	TRBJ1-4	.	.	CASSRQTNEKLFF	TGTGCCAGCAGTCGACAAACTAATGAAAAACTGTTTTTT
TRBV6-5	TRBJ1-2	.	few	CASSYRTTNYGYTF	TGTGCCAGCAGTTATCGGACAACTAACTATGGCTACACCTTC
TRBV7-3	TRBJ2-3	TRBD2	.	CASGSGLAGADTQYF	TGTGCCAGCGGAAGCGGACTAGCGGGAGCAGATACGCAGTATTTT
TRBV6-6	TRBJ2-1	.	few	CASSYYGVLGDEQFF	TGTGCCAGCAGTTATTACGGGGTGCTGGGGGATGAGCAGTTCTTC
TRBV29-1	TRBJ1-4	.	few	CSVDGATNEKLFF	TGCAGCGTGGACGGTGCAACTAATGAAAAACTGTTTTTT
TRBV29-1	TRBJ2-2	.	.	CSVDWPTGELFF	TGCAGCGTTGATTGGCCCACCGGGGAGCTGTTTTTT
TRBV7-2	TRBJ1-1	.	.	CASSLASRGTEAFF	TGTGCCAGCAGCTTAGCGTCGCGGGGGACTGAAGCTTTCTTT
TRBV18	TRBJ2-6	TRBD1	few	CASSTDRVSSANVLTF	TGTGCCAGCTCAACGGACAGGGTATCGTCTGCCAACGTCCTGACTTTC
TRBV28	TRBJ2-3	.	.	CASSSSGQGPPDTQYF	.
TRBV28	TRBJ2-1	.	.	CTTVRGAHGEQFF	TGTACGACGGTGAGGGGTGCCCACGGTGAGCAGTTCTTC
TRBV5-1	TRBJ2-3	.	many	CASSLALPSTDTQYF	TGCGCCAGCAGCTTGGCACTACCCAGCACAGATACGCAGTATTTT
TRBV3-1	TRBJ2-1	TRBD2	.	CASSQGGLIYNEQFF	TGTGCCAGCAGCCAAGGGGGACTAATCTACAATGAGCAGTTCTTC
TRBV5-1	TRBJ2-2	.	few	CASSLEANTGELFF	TGCGCCAGCAGCTTGGAGGCGAACACCGGGGAGCTGTTTTTT
TRBV27	TRBJ2-7	.	few	CASREEQGGRAYEQYF	TGTGCCAGCAGGGAGGAGCAGGGAGGCAGGGCCTACGAGCAGTACTTC
TRBV28	TRBJ2-7	TRBD2	few	CASSLGGGNIYEQYF	TGTGCCAGCAGTTTAGGCGGGGGGAACATCTACGAGCAGTACTTC
TRBV7-2	TRBJ1-1	.	.	CASSYRGSDTEAFF	TGTGCCAGCAGCTATAGAGGTTCTGACACTGAAGCTTTCTTT
TRBV6-6	TRBJ2-5	TRBD1	few	CASTGTGGKTQYF	TGTGCCAGCACCGGGACAGGGGGCAAGACCCAGTACTTC
TRBV9	TRBJ2-3	.	few	CASSVRGRARADTQYF	TGTGCCAGCAGCGTAAGGGGGAGGGCCAGGGCAGATACGCAGTATTTT
TRBV5-1	TRBJ1-4	TRBD1	few	CASSRYGQANNEKLFF	TGCGCCAGCAGCCGGTATGGACAGGCCAATAATGAAAAACTGTTTTTT
TRBV4-1	TRBJ2-7	TRBD1	few	CASSQRTGTTYEQYF	TGCGCCAGCAGCCAACGGACAGGGACCACCTACGAGCAGTACTTC
TRBV28	TRBJ1-5	.	.	CASSLIQGLSNQPQHF	TGTGCCAGCAGTTTGATCCAAGGGTTAAGCAATCAGCCCCAGCATTTT
TRBV7-9	TRBJ2-2	.	.	CASSLAGRTNTGELFF	TGTGCCAGCAGCTTAGCGGGCCGAACGAACACCGGGGAGCTGTTTTTT
TRBV12-3/TRBV12-4	TRBJ2-7	.	few	CASSLGTPVSSYEQYF	TGTGCCAGCAGTTTAGGGACTCCGGTTAGCTCCTACGAGCAGTACTTC
TRBV3-1	TRBJ1-1	.	.	CASSQGSDRNTEAFF	TGTGCCAGCAGCCAAGGATCCGACAGGAACACTGAAGCTTTCTTT
TRBV11-2	TRBJ2-7	TRBD1	.	CASSVWTGAYEQYF	TGTGCCAGCAGCGTCTGGACAGGGGCCTACGAGCAGTACTTC
TRBV9	TRBJ2-1	TRBD2	few	CASSSPGSGIYNEQFF	TGTGCCAGCAGCTCTCCTGGGAGCGGGATTTACAATGAGCAGTTCTTC
TRBV9	TRBJ2-7	.	.	CASSPPGPLLAQYF	TGTGCCAGCAGCCCACCGGGTCCGCTATTGGCGCAGTACTTC
TRBV19	TRBJ2-7	.	.	CASSPGSTYEQYF	TGTGCCAGTAGTCCGGGTTCTACCTACGAGCAGTACTTC
TRBV20-1	TRBJ1-5	.	.	CSATDRFSNQPQHF	TGCAGTGCAACAGACAGGTTCAGCAATCAGCCCCAGCATTTT
TRBV5-1	TRBJ2-1	TRBD2	.	CASSRPGLAGVNEQFF	TGCGCCAGCAGTCGGCCGGGACTAGCGGGAGTCAATGAGCAGTTCTTC
TRBV6-5	TRBJ1-1	.	.	CASSYAPMNTEAFF	TGTGCCAGCAGTTATGCGCCGATGAACACTGAAGCTTTCTTT
TRBV5-6	TRBJ2-7	TRBD2	.	CASSRTSGEQYF	TGTGCCAGCAGCCGCACTAGCGGCGAGCAGTACTTC
TRBV5-1	TRBJ1-1	.	.	CASSSSGPLNTEAFF	TGCGCCAGCAGCTCCTCGGGACCTTTGAACACTGAAGCTTTCTTT
TRBV18	TRBJ2-2	.	.	CASSPLREAGELFF	TGTGCCAGCTCACCACTCAGGGAAGCCGGGGAGCTGTTTTTT